The clone carrying this TCR beta chain was observed a few times. What it binds is unknown. The record originates from a study of T cells in Graves' hyperthyroidism and ophthalmopathy. Germline values: CDR1 DFQATT, CDR2 SNEGSKA (reference sequence). The trim removed 0 bases at V and 4 bases at J, leaving 5 bases unmatched. The CDR3 spans 14 residues. Graves' hyperthyroidism was deemed stable absent ophthalmopathy progression within 18 months. These patients, aged 18 to 65, had recently diagnosed hyperthyroidism lasting under 2 months. Study-wide findings and caveats: The model predicted ophthalmopathy a median around 6.5 months before onset. Most expanded thyroid clonotypes above 0.001 also appeared in blood.

Amplification of TCR beta CDR3 regions used RNA as the template. The TCR CDR3 was amplified in a first-round RT-PCR using the HTBI primer set. TCRdb passed the multiplex PCR reads through MiXCR, listing each CDR3 protein once. The repertoire has some 510,000 distinct CDR3 sequences, roughly 50% of them found once; the top ten carry about 7.9%. This receptor was identified in a woman between 18 and 29 years old with Graves' hyperthyroidism. The chain joins TRBV20-1 to TRBJ2-5; 7 bases line up with TRBD1. The sequencing sample was made of peripheral blood or thyroid tissue (not recorded which). The CDR3 coding sequence is TGCAGTGCTAGAGATCCGAGACAGGGAGAGACCCAGTACTTC. Its protein product is CSARDPRQGETQYF.